This TCR beta chain comes out of a study of blood T cells in healthy people across ages. Findings and limits, study-wide: Among long-lived donors, naive CD4+ cells were more numerous and diversity higher than in aged donors. Naive T cell percentage showed a strong correlation with the diversity of TCR beta.

This clonotype was recorded only once. Its antigen is undetermined. The authors ran a second PCR of 7 to 11 cycles using a sample-barcoded 5' primer and a J-beta primer mix. MiXCR, applied by TCRdb to the 5' RACE reads, yields one record per CDR3 protein. The sample has about 560,000 distinct CDR3 sequences, roughly a quarter seen once; the top ten hold over 3.5%. CDR3 length equals 16 residues. Per germline, CDR1 ENHRY and CDR2 SYGVKD. Trimming removed 0 bases from V and 5 bases from J; junction bases left unmatched: 6. These same records also appear under a second study, on T cells of mothers and their children. As that study records: Three healthy Caucasian mothers gave samples, and so did their six children.

Sequencing was performed on blood. The source of this sequence is a boy aged 2 to 10 in good health. The chain links TRBV10-3 to TRBJ1-4, with 7 bases identical to TRBD1. CDR3 residues: CAISESKGQQNEKLFF. In nucleotides, the CDR3 is TGTGCCATCAGTGAGTCGAAGGGACAGCAGAATGAAAAACTGTTTTTT.